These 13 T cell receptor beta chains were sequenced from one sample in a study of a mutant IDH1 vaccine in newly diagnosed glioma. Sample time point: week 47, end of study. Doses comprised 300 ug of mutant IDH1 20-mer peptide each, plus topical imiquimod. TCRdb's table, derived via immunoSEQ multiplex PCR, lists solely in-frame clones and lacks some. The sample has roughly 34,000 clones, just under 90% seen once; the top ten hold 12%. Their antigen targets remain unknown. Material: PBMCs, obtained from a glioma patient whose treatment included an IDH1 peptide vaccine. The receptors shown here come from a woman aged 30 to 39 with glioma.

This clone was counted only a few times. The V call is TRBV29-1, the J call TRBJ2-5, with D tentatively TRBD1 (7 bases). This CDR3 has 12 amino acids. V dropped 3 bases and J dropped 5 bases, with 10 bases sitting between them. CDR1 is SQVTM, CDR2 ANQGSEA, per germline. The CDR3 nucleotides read TGCAGCGTTGAGACAGGGAGGGAGACCCAGTACTTC. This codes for CSVETGRETQYF.

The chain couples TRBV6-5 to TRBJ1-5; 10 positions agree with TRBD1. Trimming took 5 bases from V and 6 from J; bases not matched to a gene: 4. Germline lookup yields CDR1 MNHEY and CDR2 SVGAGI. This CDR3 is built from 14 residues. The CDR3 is CASSLTGGGQPQHF. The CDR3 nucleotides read TGTGCCAGCAGTCTGACAGGGGGCGGTCAGCCCCAGCATTTT.

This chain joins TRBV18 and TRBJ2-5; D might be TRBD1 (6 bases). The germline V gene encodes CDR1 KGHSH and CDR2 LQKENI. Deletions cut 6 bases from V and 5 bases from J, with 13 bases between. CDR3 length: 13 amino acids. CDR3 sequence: CASSSQGRETQYF. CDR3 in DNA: TGTGCCAGCTCGTCCCAGGGGCGGGAGACCCAGTACTTC.

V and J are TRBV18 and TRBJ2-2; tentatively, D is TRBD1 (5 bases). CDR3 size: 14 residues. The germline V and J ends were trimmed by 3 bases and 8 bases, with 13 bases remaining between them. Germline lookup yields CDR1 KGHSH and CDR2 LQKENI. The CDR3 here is CASSPSRGPGELFF. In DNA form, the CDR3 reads TGTGCCAGCTCACCTTCTAGGGGCCCAGGGGAGCTGTTTTTT.

CDR3 sequence (DNA): TGTGCCAGCTCACCACAGGACAGCTCCTACGAGCAGTACTTC. Translation gives CASSPQDSSYEQYF. The chain couples TRBV18 to TRBJ2-7, with a tentative D call TRBD1 (6 bases). V gave up 1 base and J gave up 0 bases, with 7 bases separating them. Germline CDR1 is KGHSH and CDR2 is LQKENI. The CDR3 is 14 amino acids.

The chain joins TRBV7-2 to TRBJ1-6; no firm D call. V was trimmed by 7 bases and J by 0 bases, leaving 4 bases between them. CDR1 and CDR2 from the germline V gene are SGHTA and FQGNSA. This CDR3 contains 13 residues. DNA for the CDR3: TGTGCCAGCACGGGCTCCTATAATTCACCCCTCCACTTT. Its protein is CASTGSYNSPLHF.

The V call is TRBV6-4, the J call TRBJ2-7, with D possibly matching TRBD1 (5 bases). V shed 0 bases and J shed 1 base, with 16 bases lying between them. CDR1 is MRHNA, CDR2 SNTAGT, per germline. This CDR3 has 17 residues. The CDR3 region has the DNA TGTGCCAGCAGTGACTCGAAAGTCCCCCAGGGTTCCTACGAGCAGTACTTC. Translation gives CASSDSKVPQGSYEQYF.

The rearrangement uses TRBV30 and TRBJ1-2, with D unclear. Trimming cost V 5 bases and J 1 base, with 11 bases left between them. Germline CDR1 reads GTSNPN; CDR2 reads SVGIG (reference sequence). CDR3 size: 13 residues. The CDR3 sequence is CAWGSRSNYGYTF. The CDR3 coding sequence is TGTGCCTGGGGGTCGCGGAGTAACTATGGCTACACCTTC. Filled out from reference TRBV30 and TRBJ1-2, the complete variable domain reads SQTIHQWPATLVQPVGSPLSLECTVEGTSNPNLYWYRQAAGRGLQLLFYSVGIGQISSEVPQNLSASRPQDRQFILSSKKLLLSDSGFYLCAWGSRSNYGYTFGSGTRLTVV.

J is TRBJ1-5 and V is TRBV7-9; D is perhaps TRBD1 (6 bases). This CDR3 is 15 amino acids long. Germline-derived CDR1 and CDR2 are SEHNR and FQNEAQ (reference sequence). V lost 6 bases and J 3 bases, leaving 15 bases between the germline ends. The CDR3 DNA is TGTGCCAGCAGGATCACCAGGGGTACCAATCAGCCCCAGCATTTT. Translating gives CASRITRGTNQPQHF.

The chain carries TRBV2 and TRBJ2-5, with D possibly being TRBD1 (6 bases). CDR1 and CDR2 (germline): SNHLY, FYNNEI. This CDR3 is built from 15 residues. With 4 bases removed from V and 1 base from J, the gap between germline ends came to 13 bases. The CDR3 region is CASSGEQGPQETQYF. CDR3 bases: TGTGCCAGCAGTGGAGAACAGGGTCCCCAAGAGACCCAGTACTTC.

CDR3 sequence (DNA): TGTGCCAGCAGCTCCGATACAAATCAGCCCCAGCATTTT. This gives the protein CASSSDTNQPQHF. The chain has TRBV7-6 and TRBJ1-5, with D unresolved. This CDR3 is 13 amino acids long. V was cut by 4 bases and J by 4 bases, with 8 bases left in between. Looked up from germline, CDR1 is SGHVS and CDR2 is FNYEAQ.

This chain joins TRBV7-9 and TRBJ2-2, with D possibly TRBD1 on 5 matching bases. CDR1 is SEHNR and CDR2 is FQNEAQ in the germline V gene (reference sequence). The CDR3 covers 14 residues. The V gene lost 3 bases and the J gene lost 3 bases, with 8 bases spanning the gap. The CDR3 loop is CASSFIGDTGELFF. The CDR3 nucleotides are TGTGCCAGCAGCTTTATAGGGGACACCGGGGAGCTGTTTTTT.

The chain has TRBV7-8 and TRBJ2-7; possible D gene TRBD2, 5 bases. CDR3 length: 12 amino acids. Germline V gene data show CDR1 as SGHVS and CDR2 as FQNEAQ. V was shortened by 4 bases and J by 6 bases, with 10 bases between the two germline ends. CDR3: CASSSWGAEQYF. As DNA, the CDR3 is TGTGCCAGCAGCTCCTGGGGAGCCGAGCAGTACTTC.